The rows below give T cell receptor beta chains drawn from one sample of a study of CD8+ T cells in alopecia areata. Clones were read by immunoSEQ multiplex PCR, and TCRdb kept only the in-frame ones, dropping some. The sample consists of 150,000 to 200,000 clones, 55% to 75% of them appearing once. Specimen: CD4+ T cells sorted from blood, collected at week 24, from a patient treated with tofacitinib. The receptors shown here come from a human donor with alopecia areata. CDR3s include the opening cysteine and the closing phenylalanine or tryptophan. Each record gives: clone size, J gene, CDR3 length, V gene, D gene, CDR3 protein, CDR3 DNA. D genes are given only for firm matches. Clone sizes are given selectively: once, few, many, or a class where the clone is expanded.

- | TRBJ1-4 | 14 | TRBV4-1 | - | CASSPSQGRGKLFF | TGCGCCAGCAGCCCAAGCCAGGGACGAGGAAAACTGTTTTTT
- | TRBJ1-1 | 13 | TRBV29-1 | TRBD1 | CSVGTGDNTEAFF | TGCAGCGTGGGGACAGGTGATAACACTGAAGCTTTCTTT
- | TRBJ2-7 | 12 | TRBV18 | - | CASSPPAGEQYF | TGTGCCAGCTCACCACCTGCGGGAGAGCAGTACTTC
- | TRBJ2-3 | 14 | TRBV7-7 | - | CASSSGTFTDTQYF | TGTGCCAGCAGCTCTGGGACTTTCACAGATACGCAGTATTTT
- | TRBJ2-3 | 14 | TRBV9 | - | CASSVARVTDTQYF | TGTGCCAGCAGCGTAGCTCGGGTCACAGATACGCAGTATTTT
- | TRBJ1-1 | 12 | TRBV25-1 | - | CASSEAGSEAFF | TGTGCCAGCAGTGAAGCGGGTTCCGAAGCTTTCTTT
- | TRBJ2-7 | 17 | TRBV14 | TRBD1 | CASSQNPGQGASYEQYF | TGTGCCAGCAGCCAAAACCCGGGACAGGGGGCCTCCTACGAGCAGTACTTC
few | TRBJ1-2 | 15 | TRBV7-2 | - | CASSSREDSLTGYTF | TGTGCCAGCAGCTCTAGGGAGGATTCCCTAACGGGCTACACCTTC
- | TRBJ2-7 | 15 | TRBV5-6 | TRBD2 | CASSLRLAGADEQYF | TGTGCCAGCAGCTTGAGACTAGCGGGGGCTGACGAGCAGTACTTC
- | TRBJ1-5 | 14 | TRBV30 | - | CAWSAGGIGQPQHF | TGTGCCTGGAGTGCAGGTGGTATAGGTCAGCCCCAGCATTTT
- | TRBJ1-2 | 14 | TRBV30 | - | CAWSVQSVNYGYTF | TGTGCCTGGAGTGTACAGAGTGTTAACTATGGCTACACCTTC
- | TRBJ2-7 | 13 | TRBV11-1 | - | CASSLGGHGEQYF | TGTGCCAGCAGCTTGGGGGGACATGGCGAGCAGTACTTC
- | TRBJ2-5 | 11 | TRBV6-1 | - | CASSADRTQYF | TGTGCCAGCAGTGCCGACCGGACCCAGTACTTC
- | TRBJ2-7 | 15 | TRBV18 | - | CASSPPSRESYEQYF | TGTGCCAGCTCACCACCCTCTAGGGAATCCTACGAGCAGTACTTC